What follows is one T cell receptor (beta chain) and its context. This sample is drawn from a study of blood T cell repertoires in COVID-19. Study as a whole: Donors in the United States, Italy and Spain gave samples during acute or convalescent COVID-19.

TCRdb's table, derived via immunoSEQ multiplex PCR, lists solely in-frame clones and lacks some. The data show a few hundred thousand clones, around nine tenths seen once. From germline, CDR1 is SGHRS and CDR2 YFSETQ. The CDR3 runs to 13 residues. V lost 4 bases to trimming and J lost 5 bases, with 12 bases between them. The material sequenced was peripheral blood. The TCR originated in a man aged 30 to 45 with acute or convalescent COVID-19. V is TRBV5-1 and J is TRBJ1-2; D call uncertain. The CDR3 DNA is TGCGCCAGCAGCGCGTACGACTCGTATGGCTACACCTTC. It encodes CASSAYDSYGYTF.